The clone carrying this TCR beta chain appeared a few times. Its antigen is not known. TCR beta CDR3 regions were amplified from RNA transcripts. Carried out on the TCR CDR3, a first-round RT-PCR used the HTBI primer set. TCRdb passed the multiplex PCR reads through MiXCR, listing each CDR3 protein once. The table lists 300,000 to 500,000 distinct CDR3 sequences, 11% to 15% of them singletons, with around 28% in the top ten. Reasons for excluding patients were uncontrolled infection, other autoimmune disease, pregnancy or lactation. The data derive from a study of T cells in Graves' hyperthyroidism and ophthalmopathy. Whole-study context: Sampling of peripheral blood happened at initial diagnosis, prior to any treatment. Study results and caveats: The blood repertoire included most of the expanded thyroid clonotypes above 0.001. Stable hyperthyroidism was separated from ophthalmopathy by a model based on 13 V-J features.

The source of this sequence is a man aged 45 to 65 with Graves' ophthalmopathy. The sample consisted of blood.

Written as DNA, the CDR3 is TGCGCCAGCAGCACGACAGATTACTCCTACGAGCAGTACTTC. Its translation: CASSTTDYSYEQYF. V usage is TRBV4-1 and J usage is TRBJ2-7, with TRBD1 as a possible D gene (5 bases). Trimming took 5 bases from V and 0 from J, leaving 11 bases between them. The germline CDR1 and CDR2 sequences are MGHRA and YSYEKL. This CDR3 has 14 residues.